Below, one TCR beta chain is given with its context. Original methodology: Using reference gene primer amplification, nucleated cell counts were estimated. Sequencing was performed with immunoSEQ multiplex PCR; in TCRdb, only in-frame clones are kept and a portion is missing. V and J calls plus clone size are reproduced from that table; the DNA served to infer D and trimming. The sample has 170,000 or so clones, approximately 84% seen once. The length of the CDR3 is 14 residues. Germline lookup yields CDR1 LGHDT and CDR2 YNNKEL (reference sequence). The germline V and J ends were trimmed by 1 base and 0 bases, with 6 bases remaining between them. The data stem from a study of blood T cell repertoires in COVID-19. Whole-study context: Material from acute and convalescent COVID-19 was sourced from the United States, Italy and Spain. T cells, B-cell-depleted T cells, or PBMCs provided the cDNA or gDNA that served as material.

The J gene is TRBJ1-2, the V gene TRBV3-1 (or the pseudogene TRBV3-2), with D uncertain. The TCR was taken from a man between 18 and 29 years old with active or convalescent COVID-19. Sequencing was done on a sample of peripheral blood. This chain's CDR3 is CASSQVTANYGYTF. The CDR3, as DNA: TGTGCCAGCAGCCAAGTTACAGCTAACTATGGCTACACCTTC.